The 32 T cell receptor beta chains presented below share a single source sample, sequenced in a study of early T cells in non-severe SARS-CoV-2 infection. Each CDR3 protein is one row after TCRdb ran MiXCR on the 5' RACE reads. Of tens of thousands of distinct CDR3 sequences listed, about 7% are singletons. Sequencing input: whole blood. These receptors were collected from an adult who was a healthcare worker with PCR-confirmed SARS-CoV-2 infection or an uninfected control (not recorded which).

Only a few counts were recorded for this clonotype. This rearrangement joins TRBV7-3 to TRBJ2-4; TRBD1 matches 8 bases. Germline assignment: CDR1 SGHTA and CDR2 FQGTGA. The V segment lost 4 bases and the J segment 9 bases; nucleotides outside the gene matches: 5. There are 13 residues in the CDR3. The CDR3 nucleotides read TGTGCCAGCAGCTCAGGCGGGACAGGCATTCAGTACTTC. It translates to CASSSGGTGIQYF.

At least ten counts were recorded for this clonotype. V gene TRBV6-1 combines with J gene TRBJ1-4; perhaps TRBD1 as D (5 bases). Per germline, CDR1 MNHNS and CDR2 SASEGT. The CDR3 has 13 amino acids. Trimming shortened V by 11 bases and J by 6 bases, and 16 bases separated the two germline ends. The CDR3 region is CAGGVDGYEKLFF. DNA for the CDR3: TGTGCCGGGGGAGTTGACGGTTATGAAAAACTGTTTTTT.

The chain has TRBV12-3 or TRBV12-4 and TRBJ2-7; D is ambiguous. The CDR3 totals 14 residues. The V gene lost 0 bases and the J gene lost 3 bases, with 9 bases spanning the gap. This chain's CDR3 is CASSLASRFYEQYF. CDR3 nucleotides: TGTGCCAGCAGTTTAGCGTCTAGATTCTACGAGCAGTACTTC.

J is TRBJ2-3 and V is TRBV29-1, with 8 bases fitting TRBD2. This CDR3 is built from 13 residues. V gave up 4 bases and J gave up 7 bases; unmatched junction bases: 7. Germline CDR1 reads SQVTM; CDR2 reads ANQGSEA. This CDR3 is CSVAGGKGNTQYF. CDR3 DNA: TGCAGCGTTGCGGGGGGGAAGGGAAATACGCAGTATTTT.

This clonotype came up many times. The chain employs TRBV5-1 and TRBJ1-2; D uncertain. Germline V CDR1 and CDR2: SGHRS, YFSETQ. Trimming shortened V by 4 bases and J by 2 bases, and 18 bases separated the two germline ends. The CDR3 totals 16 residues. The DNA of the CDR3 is TGCGCCAGCAGCCACCTGGCGTGGGGTTCGAACTATGGCTACACCTTC. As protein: CASSHLAWGSNYGYTF.

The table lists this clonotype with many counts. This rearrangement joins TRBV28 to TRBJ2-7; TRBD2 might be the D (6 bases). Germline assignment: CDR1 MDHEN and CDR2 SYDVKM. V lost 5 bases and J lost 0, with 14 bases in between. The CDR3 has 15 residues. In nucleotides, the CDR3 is TGTGCCAGCAGTCCCTTACGGGAGCGCTCCTACGAGCAGTACTTC. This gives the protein CASSPLRERSYEQYF.

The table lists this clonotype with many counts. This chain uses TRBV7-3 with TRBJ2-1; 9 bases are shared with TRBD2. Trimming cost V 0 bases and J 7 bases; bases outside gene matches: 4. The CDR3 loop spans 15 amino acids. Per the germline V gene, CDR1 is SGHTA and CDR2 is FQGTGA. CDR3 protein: CASSLTNGLANEQFF. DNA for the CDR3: TGTGCCAGCAGCTTAACAAACGGACTAGCGAATGAGCAGTTCTTC.

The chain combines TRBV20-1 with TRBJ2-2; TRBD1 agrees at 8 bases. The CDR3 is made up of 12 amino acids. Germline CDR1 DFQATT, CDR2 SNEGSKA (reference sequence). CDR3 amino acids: CRRQGTTGELFF. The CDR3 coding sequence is TGCAGAAGACAGGGGACCACCGGGGAGCTGTTTTTT.

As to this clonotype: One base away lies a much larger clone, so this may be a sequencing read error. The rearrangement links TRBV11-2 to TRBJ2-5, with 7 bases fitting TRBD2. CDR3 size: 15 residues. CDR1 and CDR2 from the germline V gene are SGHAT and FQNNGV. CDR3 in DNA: TGTGCCAGCAGCTTGGTCGGGGGGTACCAAGAGTCCCAGTACTTC. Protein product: CASSLVGGYQESQYF.

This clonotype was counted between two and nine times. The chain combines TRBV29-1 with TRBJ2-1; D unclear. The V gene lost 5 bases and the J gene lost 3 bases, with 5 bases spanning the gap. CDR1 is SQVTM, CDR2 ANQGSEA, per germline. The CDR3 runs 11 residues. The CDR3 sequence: CSVPIYNEQFF. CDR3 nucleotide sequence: TGCAGCGTTCCCATCTACAATGAGCAGTTCTTC.

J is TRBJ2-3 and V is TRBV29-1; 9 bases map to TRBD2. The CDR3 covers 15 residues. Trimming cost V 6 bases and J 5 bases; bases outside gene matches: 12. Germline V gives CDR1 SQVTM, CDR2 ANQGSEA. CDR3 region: CSVSRWTSVEDTQYF. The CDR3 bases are TGCAGCGTAAGTCGCTGGACTAGCGTTGAAGATACGCAGTATTTT.

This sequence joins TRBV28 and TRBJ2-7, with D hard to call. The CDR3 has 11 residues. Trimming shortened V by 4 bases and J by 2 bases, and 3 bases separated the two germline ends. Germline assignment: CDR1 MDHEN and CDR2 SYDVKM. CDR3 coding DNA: TGTGCCAGCAGTTCACCCTACGAGCAGTACTTC. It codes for CASSSPYEQYF.

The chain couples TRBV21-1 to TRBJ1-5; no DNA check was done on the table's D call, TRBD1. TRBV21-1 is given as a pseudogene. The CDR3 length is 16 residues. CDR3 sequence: CASSKSGRHSNQPQHF. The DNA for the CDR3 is TGTGCCAGCAGCAAATCGGGACGGCATAGCAATCAGCCCCAGCATTTT.

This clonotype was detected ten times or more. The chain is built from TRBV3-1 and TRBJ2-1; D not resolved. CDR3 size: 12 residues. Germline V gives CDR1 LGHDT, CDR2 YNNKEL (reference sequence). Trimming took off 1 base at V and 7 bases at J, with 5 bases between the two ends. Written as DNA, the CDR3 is TGTGCCAGCAGCCAAGGGGGTAATGAGCAGTTCTTC. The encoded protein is CASSQGGNEQFF.

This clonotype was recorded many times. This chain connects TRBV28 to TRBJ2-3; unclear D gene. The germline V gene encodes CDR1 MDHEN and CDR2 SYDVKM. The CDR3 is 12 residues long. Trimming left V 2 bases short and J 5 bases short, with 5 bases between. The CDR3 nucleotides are TGTGCCAGCAGTTTAGGGCGAGATACGCAGTATTTT. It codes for CASSLGRDTQYF.

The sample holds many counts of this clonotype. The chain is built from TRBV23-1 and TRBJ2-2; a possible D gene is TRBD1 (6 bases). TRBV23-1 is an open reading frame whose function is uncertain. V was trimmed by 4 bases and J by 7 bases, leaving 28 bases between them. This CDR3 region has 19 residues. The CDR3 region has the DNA TGCGCCAGCAGTCCCCGACCGAGGGCAGGGGTTAATTTTAACGGGGAGCTGTTTTTT. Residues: CASSPRPRAGVNFNGELFF.

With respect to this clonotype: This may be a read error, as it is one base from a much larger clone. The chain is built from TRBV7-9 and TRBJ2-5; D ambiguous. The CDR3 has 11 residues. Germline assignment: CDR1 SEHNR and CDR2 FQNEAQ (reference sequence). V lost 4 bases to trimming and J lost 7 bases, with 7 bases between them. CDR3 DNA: TGTGCCAGCAGCTCAACCGGGACCCAGTACTTC. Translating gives CASSSTGTQYF.

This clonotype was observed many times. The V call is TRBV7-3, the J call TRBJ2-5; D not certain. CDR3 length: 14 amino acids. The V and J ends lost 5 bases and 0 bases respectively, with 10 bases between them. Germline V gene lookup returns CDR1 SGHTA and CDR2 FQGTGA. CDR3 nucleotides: TGTGCCAGCAGCCTTGACCCGTACCAAGAGACCCAGTACTTC. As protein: CASSLDPYQETQYF.

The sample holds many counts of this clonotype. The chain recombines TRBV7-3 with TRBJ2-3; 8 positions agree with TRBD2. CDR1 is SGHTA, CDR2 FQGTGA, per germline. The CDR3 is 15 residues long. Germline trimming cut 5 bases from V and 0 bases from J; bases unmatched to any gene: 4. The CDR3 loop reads CASSQTSASTDTQYF. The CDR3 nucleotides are TGTGCCAGCAGCCAGACTAGCGCCAGCACAGATACGCAGTATTTT.

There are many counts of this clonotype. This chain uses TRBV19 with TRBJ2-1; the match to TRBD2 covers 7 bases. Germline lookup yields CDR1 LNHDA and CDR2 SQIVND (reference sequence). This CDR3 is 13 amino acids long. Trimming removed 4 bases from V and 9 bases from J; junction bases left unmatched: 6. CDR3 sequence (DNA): TGTGCCAGTAGTACCCGGGGAGGGACTGAGCAGTTCTTC. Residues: CASSTRGGTEQFF.

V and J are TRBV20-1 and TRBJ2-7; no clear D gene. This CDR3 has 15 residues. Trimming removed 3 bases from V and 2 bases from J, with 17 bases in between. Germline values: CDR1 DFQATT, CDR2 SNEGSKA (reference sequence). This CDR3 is CSASLGEALAYEQYF. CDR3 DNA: TGCAGTGCTAGCTTAGGCGAGGCATTAGCCTACGAGCAGTACTTC.

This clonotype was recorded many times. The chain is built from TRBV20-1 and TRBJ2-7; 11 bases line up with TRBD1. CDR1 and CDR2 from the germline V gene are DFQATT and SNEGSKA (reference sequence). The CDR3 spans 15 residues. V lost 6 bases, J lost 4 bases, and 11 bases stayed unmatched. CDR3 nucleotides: TGCAGTGCCCTCCCACAAGGACAGGGGGCATACGAGCAGTACTTC. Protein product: CSALPQGQGAYEQYF.

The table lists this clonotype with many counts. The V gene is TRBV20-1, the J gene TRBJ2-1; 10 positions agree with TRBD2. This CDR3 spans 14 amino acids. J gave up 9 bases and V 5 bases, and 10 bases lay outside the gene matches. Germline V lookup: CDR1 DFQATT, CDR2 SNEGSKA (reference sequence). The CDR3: CSALLAGPRSEQFF. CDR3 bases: TGCAGTGCTCTACTAGCGGGACCCCGCAGTGAGCAGTTCTTC.

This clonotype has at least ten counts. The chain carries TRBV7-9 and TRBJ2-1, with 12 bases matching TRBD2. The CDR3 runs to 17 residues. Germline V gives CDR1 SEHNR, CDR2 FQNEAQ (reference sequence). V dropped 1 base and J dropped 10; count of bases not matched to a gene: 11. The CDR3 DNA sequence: TGTGCCAGCAGCTTAGGGCTAGCGGGAGGGCCTACAATGGAGCAGTTCTTC. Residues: CASSLGLAGGPTMEQFF. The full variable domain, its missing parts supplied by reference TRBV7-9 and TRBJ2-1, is DTGVSQNPRHKITKRGQNVTFRCDPISEHNRLYWYRQTLGQGPEFLTYFQNEAQLEKSRLLSDRFSAERPKGSFSTLEIQRTEQGDSAMYLCASSLGLAGGPTMEQFFGPGTRLTVL.

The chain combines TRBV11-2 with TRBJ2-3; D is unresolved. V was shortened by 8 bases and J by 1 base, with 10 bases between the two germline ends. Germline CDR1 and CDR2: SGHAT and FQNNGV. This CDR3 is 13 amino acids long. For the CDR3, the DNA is TGTGCCAGCGGGCAGACTCGCACAGATACGCAGTATTTT. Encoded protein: CASGQTRTDTQYF.

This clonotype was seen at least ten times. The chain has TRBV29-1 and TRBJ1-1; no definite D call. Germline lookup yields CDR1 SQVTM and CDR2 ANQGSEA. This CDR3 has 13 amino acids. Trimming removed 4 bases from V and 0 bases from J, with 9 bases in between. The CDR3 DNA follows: TGCAGCGTTGGAACCCTACTGAACACTGAAGCTTTCTTT. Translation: CSVGTLLNTEAFF.

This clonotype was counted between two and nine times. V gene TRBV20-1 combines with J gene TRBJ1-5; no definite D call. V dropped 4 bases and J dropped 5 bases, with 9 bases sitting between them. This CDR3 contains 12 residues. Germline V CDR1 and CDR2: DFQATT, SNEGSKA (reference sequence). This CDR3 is CSATQRDQPQHF. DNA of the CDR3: TGCAGTGCTACTCAAAGGGATCAGCCCCAGCATTTT.

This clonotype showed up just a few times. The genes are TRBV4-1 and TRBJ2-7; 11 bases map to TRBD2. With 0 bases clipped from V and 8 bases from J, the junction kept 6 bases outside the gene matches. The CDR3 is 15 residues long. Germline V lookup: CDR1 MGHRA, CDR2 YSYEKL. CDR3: CASSQDLLAGVKQYF. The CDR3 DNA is TGCGCCAGCAGCCAAGATTTACTAGCGGGAGTGAAGCAGTACTTC.

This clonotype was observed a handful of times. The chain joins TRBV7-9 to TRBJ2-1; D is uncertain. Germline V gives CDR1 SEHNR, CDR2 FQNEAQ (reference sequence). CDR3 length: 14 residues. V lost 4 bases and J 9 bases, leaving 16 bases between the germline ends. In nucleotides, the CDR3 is TGTGCCAGCAGCTCCCTCTGGGATCGAAGTGAGCAGTTCTTC. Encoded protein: CASSSLWDRSEQFF.

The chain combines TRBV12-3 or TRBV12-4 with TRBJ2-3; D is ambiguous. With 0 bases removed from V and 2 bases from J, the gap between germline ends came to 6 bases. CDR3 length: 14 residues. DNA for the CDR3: TGTGCCAGCAGTTTAGCGGTTCCCACAGATACGCAGTATTTT. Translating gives CASSLAVPTDTQYF.

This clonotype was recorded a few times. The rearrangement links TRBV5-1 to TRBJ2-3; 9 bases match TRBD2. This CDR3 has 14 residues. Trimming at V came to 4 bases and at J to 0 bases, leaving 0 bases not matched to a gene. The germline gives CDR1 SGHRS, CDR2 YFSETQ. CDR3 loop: CASSGTSSTDTQYF. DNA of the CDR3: TGCGCCAGCAGCGGGACTAGCAGCACAGATACGCAGTATTTT.

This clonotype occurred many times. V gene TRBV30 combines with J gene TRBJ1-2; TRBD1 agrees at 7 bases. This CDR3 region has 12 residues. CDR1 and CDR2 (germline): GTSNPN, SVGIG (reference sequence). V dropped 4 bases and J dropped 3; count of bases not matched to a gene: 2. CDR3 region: CAWKGTDYGYTF. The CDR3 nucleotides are TGTGCCTGGAAAGGGACAGACTATGGCTACACCTTC.